The rows below give T cell receptor beta chains drawn from one sample of a study of vaccination and CD4 T cells after COVID-19. Each CDR3 protein is one row after TCRdb ran MiXCR on the PCR reads. This table has around 20,000 distinct CDR3 sequences, approximately 40% appearing once. For these TCRs, the target antigens are not known. Sequences were derived from CD4+ T cells from blood, cultured in vitro, sampled after SARS-CoV-2 vaccination. These TCRs come from a human donor who had recovered from COVID-19. The CDR3 runs from the conserved cysteine through the conserved F or W. The D gene is left open where the match is weak. A row's size may be missing; if present it is once, few, many or a size class.

v_call	d_call	clone_size	j_call	cdr3_nt	cdr3_aa
TRBV7-2	TRBD1	few	TRBJ1-6	TGTGCCAGCAGTCCGCCGGGACAGGGAAATTCACCCCTCCACTTT	CASSPPGQGNSPLHF
TRBV9	NA	once	TRBJ1-6	TGTGCCAGCAGCGCTGGCGGGACAACAAATTCACCCCTCCACTTT	CASSAGGTTNSPLHF
TRBV6-2/TRBV6-3	TRBD1	few	TRBJ1-1	TGTGCCAGCAGCCGGGGCCATGTTGGACAGGGCAGAGGTTTCTTT	CASSRGHVGQGRGFF
TRBV28	NA	few	TRBJ1-2	TGTGCCAGCAGTACACGAGGGACTAACCTGGACTATGGCTACACCTTC	CASSTRGTNLDYGYTF
TRBV29-1	NA	NA	TRBJ1-1	TGCAGCGTTGCAGGGATCATGAACACTGAAGCTTTCTTT	CSVAGIMNTEAFF
TRBV19	TRBD1	NA	TRBJ1-2	TGTGCCAGTACGGACAGGGGGCTCGGTAACTATGGCTACACCTTC	CASTDRGLGNYGYTF
TRBV19	NA	NA	TRBJ2-2	TGTGCCAGTACCCGGACATTGAACACCGGGGAGCTGTTTTTT	CASTRTLNTGELFF
TRBV6-1	NA	NA	TRBJ2-5	TGTGCCAGCAGCCGAGAAGAGACCCAGTACTTC	CASSREETQYF
TRBV20-1	TRBD2	few	TRBJ2-5	TGCAGTGCTGCTACTTGGACTAGCCAAGAGACCCAGTACTTC	CSAATWTSQETQYF
TRBV27	NA	NA	TRBJ1-1	TGTGCCAGCAGTCTTCGACAGAACACTGAAGCTTTCTTT	CASSLRQNTEAFF
TRBV6-5	NA	once	TRBJ2-7	TGTGCCAGCAGTTCCCGTACGGTAGCCAACTACGAGCAGTACTTC	CASSSRTVANYEQYF
TRBV19	NA	NA	TRBJ2-7	TGTGCCAGTAGTACGGGCTACGAGCAGTACTTC	CASSTGYEQYF
TRBV7-3	NA	once	TRBJ1-5	TGTGCCAGCAGCCTCCTCGGAGGCAATCAGTCCCAGCATTTT	CASSLLGGNQSQHF
TRBV19	NA	NA	TRBJ1-1	TGTGCCAGTACCAAGGGAGCTTTCTTT	CASTKGAFF
TRBV6-2/TRBV6-3	NA	NA	TRBJ2-3	TGTGCCAGCAGTTACACCAGGCAGCCAGATACGCAGTATTTT	CASSYTRQPDTQYF
TRBV7-9	NA	few	TRBJ1-1	TGTGCCAGCAGCTTTGGGCCTGGGGAGAACACTGAAGCTTTCTTT	CASSFGPGENTEAFF
TRBV27	NA	few	TRBJ1-3	TGTGCCAGCATGAGTGGAAACACCATATATTTT	CASMSGNTIYF
TRBV20-1	NA	NA	TRBJ2-7	TGCAGTGCCATGACACAATACGAGCAGTACTTC	CSAMTQYEQYF
TRBV28	NA	few	TRBJ1-3	TGTGCCAGCAGTTCGACGCCGAACTCTGGAAACACCATATATTTT	CASSSTPNSGNTIYF
TRBV6-2/TRBV6-3	NA	NA	TRBJ2-1	TGTGCCAGCAGTTACTCGCGGGGTGAGCAGTTCTTC	CASSYSRGEQFF
TRBV20-1	NA	NA	TRBJ1-6	TGCAGTGCTCCCCTCCGTGCAGGGTGGAATTCACCCCTCCACTTT	CSAPLRAGWNSPLHF
TRBV7-2	TRBD2	few	TRBJ2-5	TGTGCCAGCAGCTTAGTTTCCCCACTAGGAGGGAGGGCCCAGACCCAGTACTTC	CASSLVSPLGGRAQTQYF
TRBV4-2	NA	NA	TRBJ1-1	TGTGCCAGCAGCCAACGTGGGGGGCATACTGAAGCTTTCTTT	CASSQRGGHTEAFF
TRBV2	TRBD1	few	TRBJ1-1	TGTGCCAGCACCGGCTACAGGGGAGGCAACACTGAAGCTTTCTTT	CASTGYRGGNTEAFF
TRBV7-2	NA	once	TRBJ2-1	TGTGCCAGCAGCTTAGGGGGCCTTTACAATGAGCAGTTCTTC	CASSLGGLYNEQFF
TRBV6-2/TRBV6-3	NA	few	TRBJ2-7	TGTGCCAGCAGTGAACCCGCTCCCGGACAGACCTACGAGCAGTACTTC	CASSEPAPGQTYEQYF
TRBV5-4	TRBD1	few	TRBJ1-2	TGTGCCACCTCATTGGCGGGTGGACAGGGGAGCTATGGCTACACCTTC	CATSLAGGQGSYGYTF
TRBV11-3	NA	few	TRBJ2-7	TGTGCCAGCAGCTTAGTTGGCAAGCAGTACTTC	CASSLVGKQYF
TRBV6-1	NA	NA	TRBJ2-1	TGTGCCAGCGGGAGGGGGCATGAGCAGTTCTTC	CASGRGHEQFF
TRBV18	NA	NA	TRBJ1-5	TGTGCCAGCTCTCCAACTGGCGAGCAGCCCCAGCATTTT	CASSPTGEQPQHF
TRBV5-1	TRBD1	NA	TRBJ2-5	TGCGCCAGCAGGATACAGGGGGGCCAAGAGACCCAGTACTTC	CASRIQGGQETQYF
TRBV15	NA	NA	TRBJ1-3	TGTGCCACCAGCAGAGAAGCCCCTTGGCAAACGGGTGGAAACACCATATATTTT	CATSREAPWQTGGNTIYF
TRBV6-1	NA	NA	TRBJ1-6	TGTGCCAGCCGCAGGTCTGATAGTTCACCCCTCCACTTT	CASRRSDSSPLHF
TRBV16	NA	NA	TRBJ1-1	TGTGCCAGCAGCCAATTCGCTGAAGCTTTCTTT	CASSQFAEAFF
TRBV9	NA	NA	TRBJ2-3	TGTGCCAGCAGCGCAGGGACTAGCACAGATACGCAGTATTTT	CASSAGTSTDTQYF
TRBV24-1	NA	few	TRBJ2-5	TGTGCCACCAGTGACTCTCGGTGGGGACAAGAGACCCAGTACTTC	CATSDSRWGQETQYF
TRBV7-2	TRBD2	large	TRBJ2-3	TGTGCCAGCAGCTTAGTTATGGCTAGCGGGACAGATACGCAGTATTTT	CASSLVMASGTDTQYF
TRBV7-8	NA	NA	TRBJ2-5	TGTGCCAGCAGCTTCGCGGGACTTAGGGAGACCCAGTACTTC	CASSFAGLRETQYF
TRBV7-2	NA	NA	TRBJ2-2	TGTGCCAGCAGCTGGGGGTTAAGTGGCTCCGGGGAGCTGTTTTTT	CASSWGLSGSGELFF
TRBV20-1	NA	few	TRBJ2-1	TGCAGTGCTAGAGGGCAGGATCTATACAATGAGCAGTTCTTC	CSARGQDLYNEQFF
TRBV15	NA	few	TRBJ2-3	TGTGCCACCAGCAGGGATGCAGATCTGGCGCAGTATTTT	CATSRDADLAQYF
TRBV20-1	NA	few	TRBJ1-2	TGCAGTGCTAGAAGAGGGGGGGTCTCGCCCTATGGCTACACCTTC	CSARRGGVSPYGYTF
TRBV27	NA	NA	TRBJ2-5	TGTGCCAGCAGTTTATCGACGCAGGGAGTAACAGAGACCCAGTACTTC	CASSLSTQGVTETQYF
TRBV7-8	TRBD2	NA	TRBJ2-7	TGTGCCAGCAGCTTAGTTCGGGCTAGCGGGGACTACGAGCAGTACTTC	CASSLVRASGDYEQYF
TRBV24-1	NA	once	TRBJ1-1	TGTGTCACCAGTGACTTGATAGGACGGGCCAGTGAAGCTTTCTTT	CVTSDLIGRASEAFF
TRBV11-2	NA	NA	TRBJ1-2	TGTGCCAGCAGCCCGGGGTCGGGGAGCTATGGCTACACCTTC	CASSPGSGSYGYTF
TRBV20-1	NA	few	TRBJ2-5	TGCAGTGCTACAAGGATATTAGAGACCCAGTACTTC	CSATRILETQYF